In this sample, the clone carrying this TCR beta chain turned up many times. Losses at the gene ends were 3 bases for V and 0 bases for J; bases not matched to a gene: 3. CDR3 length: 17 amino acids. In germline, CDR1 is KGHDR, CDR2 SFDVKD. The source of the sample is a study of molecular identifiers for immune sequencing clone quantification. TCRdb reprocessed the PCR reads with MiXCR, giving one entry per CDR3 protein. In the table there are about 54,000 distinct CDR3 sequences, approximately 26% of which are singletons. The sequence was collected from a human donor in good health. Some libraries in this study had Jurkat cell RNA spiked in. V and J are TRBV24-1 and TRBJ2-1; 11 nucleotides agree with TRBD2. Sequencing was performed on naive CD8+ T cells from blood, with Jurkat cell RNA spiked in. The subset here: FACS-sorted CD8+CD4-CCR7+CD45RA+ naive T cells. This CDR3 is CATSDRTSGPSYNEQFF. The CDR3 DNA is TGTGCCACCAGTGATCGGACTAGCGGGCCCTCCTACAATGAGCAGTTCTTC.